Sequencing of this T cell receptor (beta chain) was carried out in a study of T cell responses to AZD1222 COVID-19 vaccine. Libraries were prepared by immunoSEQ multiplex PCR; TCRdb keeps only in-frame clonotypes and omits some of them. The sample comprises under 130,000 clones, 80% to 95% of which are singletons, and more than 4.5% rests with the top ten. As to this clone: What it recognizes is unknown.

Study conclusions and caveats: Spike-specific TCR breadth and depth grew following two AZD1222 doses.

The sequence derives from an adult in good health. The sequences come from peripheral blood, collected on day 0 of AZD1222 vaccination.

This CDR3 is CSSTGYVGQQKNEQFF. The CDR3 DNA follows: TGCAGTTCCACTGGGTACGTGGGACAGCAGAAAAATGAGCAGTTCTTC. This rearrangement joins TRBV29-1 to TRBJ2-1; 7 bases agree with TRBD1. The CDR3 covers 16 residues. Germline CDR1 is SQVTM and CDR2 is ANQGSEA.